The 28 T cell receptor beta chains listed next were all sequenced from one sample in a study of cytomegalovirus exposure and HLA in healthy donors. The PCR was carried out with 60 Vbeta primers and 13 Jbeta primers. The method was immunoSEQ multiplex PCR; TCRdb's version includes in-frame clones alone and lacks a portion of them. The data show under 50,000 clones, approximately 67% seen once. Source material: PBMCs. These receptors all come from a man aged 25-45 years in good health and CMV-seronegative.

V and J are TRBV30 and TRBJ2-2, with 7 bases identical to TRBD2. With V trimmed by 8 bases and J by 4 bases, 10 bases remained unmatched. Germline V gene sequence: CDR1 GTSNPN, CDR2 SVGIG (reference sequence). This CDR3 region has 14 residues. Here the CDR3 reads CAVEGGRSTGELFF. The CDR3, as DNA: TGTGCCGTTGAAGGCGGGAGAAGCACCGGGGAGCTGTTTTTT.

Here the CDR3 reads CASSQSTGLLHEQYF. CDR3 DNA: TGTGCCAGCAGCCAATCAACAGGGCTACTTCACGAGCAGTACTTC. V gene TRBV4-2 combines with J gene TRBJ2-7; perhaps TRBD1 as D (6 bases). Germline V gene sequence: CDR1 LGHNA, CDR2 YNFKEQ. This CDR3 has 15 amino acids. The V and J ends lost 2 bases and 5 bases respectively, with 16 bases between them.

This chain links TRBV5-5 with TRBJ2-5; D might be TRBD1 (6 bases). This CDR3 region has 12 residues. The V gene's germline CDR1 is SGHKS and CDR2 YYEKEE (reference sequence). V was pared by 4 bases and J by 5 bases, with 9 bases between. CDR3: CASSLTGETQYF. In DNA, the CDR3 is TGTGCCAGCAGCCTTACAGGGGAGACCCAGTACTTC.

This clone has more than one count but fewer than ten. The CDR3 reads CASSVTGTGVETQYF. The DNA for the CDR3 is TGTGCCAGCAGTGTTACCGGGACAGGGGTGGAGACCCAGTACTTC. The V call is TRBV6-1, the J call TRBJ2-5; 10 bases fit TRBD1. The J segment lost 5 bases and the V segment lost 4 bases, leaving 7 bases of the junction unmatched. The germline gives CDR1 MNHNS, CDR2 SASEGT. This CDR3 has 15 amino acids.

The chain couples TRBV5-8 to TRBJ2-7, with a weak D call TRBD2 (7 bases). Per germline, CDR1 SGHTS and CDR2 YDEGEE. There are 16 residues in the CDR3. V lost 3 bases and J 0 bases, leaving 16 bases between the germline ends. The CDR3 coding sequence is TGTGCCAGCAGCTGGGGGCTGGGGACTATCTCCTACGAGCAGTACTTC. The encoded protein is CASSWGLGTISYEQYF.

The V gene is TRBV6-1, the J gene TRBJ2-7; D remains ambiguous. The V and J ends lost 2 bases and 4 bases respectively, with 9 bases between them. Per germline, CDR1 MNHNS and CDR2 SASEGT. The CDR3 has 13 residues. The CDR3 sequence: CASSESLLYEQYF. For the CDR3, the DNA is TGTGCCAGCAGTGAATCCCTCTTATACGAGCAGTACTTC.

This rearrangement joins TRBV10-1 to TRBJ2-1, with 8 nucleotides matching TRBD1. Germline assignment: CDR1 WNHNN and CDR2 SYGVQD (reference sequence). The V gene end was trimmed by 6 bases and the J gene end by 6 bases; junction bases not matched to a gene: 7. This CDR3 is 14 amino acids long. The CDR3 loop reads CASRADRDRNEQFF. The CDR3 DNA reads TGCGCCAGCAGGGCGGACAGGGATCGCAATGAGCAGTTCTTC.

The chain links TRBV1 to TRBJ2-5; TRBD2 was called by the table and not checked on the DNA. TRBV1 is noted as a pseudogene. The CDR3 length is 15 residues. This chain's CDR3 is CTSSPRTSGTETQYF. The CDR3 DNA reads as TGCACCAGCAGCCCTAGGACTAGCGGGACGGAGACCCAGTACTTC.

This clone showed up just once. The CDR3 region is CASSQRLAGGDTQYF. The CDR3 DNA sequence: TGCGCCAGCAGCCAACGACTAGCGGGAGGGGATACGCAGTATTTT. The chain carries TRBV4-1 and TRBJ2-3; 14 nucleotides agree with TRBD2. The ends lost 2 bases at V and 6 bases at J; junction bases unmatched: 1. The germline gives CDR1 MGHRA, CDR2 YSYEKL. The CDR3 has 15 amino acids.

This chain joins TRBV6-5 and TRBJ2-1, with D possibly being TRBD2 (5 bases). The CDR3 runs to 14 residues. The ends were cut back, 0 bases at V and 3 bases at J, with 6 bases in the middle. Germline V gene sequence: CDR1 MNHEY, CDR2 SVGAGI. The CDR3 loop is CASSYSRVYNEQFF. In DNA, the CDR3 is TGTGCCAGCAGTTACTCGAGGGTCTACAATGAGCAGTTCTTC.

A single count supports this clone. This CDR3 reads CASSLFPDITGELFF. As DNA, the CDR3 is TGTGCCAGCAGTTTATTTCCCGACATCACCGGGGAGCTGTTTTTT. This rearrangement joins TRBV27 to TRBJ2-2; no reliable D call. Trimming removed 1 base at V and 4 bases at J, with 10 bases between. In germline, CDR1 is MNHEY, CDR2 SMNVEV (reference sequence). The CDR3 extends over 15 amino acids.

The chain carries TRBV6-5 and TRBJ2-3; D may be TRBD1 (6 bases). CDR1 and CDR2 from the germline V gene are MNHEY and SVGAGI. Between the trimmed V and J ends, which lost 6 bases and 2 bases, there was a span of 12 bases. This CDR3 has 14 residues. The CDR3 here is CASSTGLNTDTQYF. The CDR3, as DNA: TGTGCCAGCAGCACAGGGTTGAACACAGATACGCAGTATTTT.

J is TRBJ1-1 and V is TRBV30; D is uncertain. V was pared by 8 bases and J by 7 bases, with 17 bases between. The CDR3 consists of 12 residues. Germline V gene sequence: CDR1 GTSNPN, CDR2 SVGIG (reference sequence). The CDR3 nucleotides read TGTGCCGCCCTAGCGGGCTTAATTGAAGCTTTCTTT. It is translated as CAALAGLIEAFF.

The gene calls are TRBV2 and TRBJ2-3; tentative D call: TRBD1 (6 bases). V was trimmed by 6 bases and J by 8 bases, leaving 15 bases between them. Germline V gene sequence: CDR1 SNHLY, CDR2 FYNNEI. The CDR3 loop spans 13 amino acids. The DNA of the CDR3 is TGTGCCAGCAGCGACAGGACGGGCGGTACGCAGTATTTT. It specifies CASSDRTGGTQYF.

V and J are TRBV27 and TRBJ1-5; D not certain. The CDR3 runs to 13 residues. Between the trimmed V and J ends, which lost 8 bases and 1 base, there was a span of 9 bases. Germline CDR1 and CDR2: MNHEY and SMNVEV (reference sequence). This CDR3 is CASRTGSNQPQHF. CDR3 nucleotides: TGTGCCAGCCGGACGGGGAGCAATCAGCCCCAGCATTTT.

The rearrangement joins TRBV18 to TRBJ2-7, with D possibly being TRBD1 (5 bases). CDR1 KGHSH and CDR2 LQKENI come from the germline V gene. Trimming took 1 base from V and 3 from J, leaving 7 bases between them. The length of the CDR3 is 13 residues. The CDR3 DNA follows: TGTGCCAGCTCACCACTTCAGGGCTACGAGCAGTACTTC. Its translation: CASSPLQGYEQYF.

This clone showed up just a few times. The chain recombines TRBV7-7 with TRBJ2-2; a weak D match, TRBD1 (5 bases). V lost 1 base to trimming and J lost 6 bases, with 12 bases between them. The CDR3 length is 15 residues. Germline V gene lookup returns CDR1 SSHAT and CDR2 FNYEAQ (reference sequence). CDR3 sequence (DNA): TGTGCCAGCAGCTTAGGCACTCAGGGTGCCGGGGAGCTGTTTTTT. Residues: CASSLGTQGAGELFF.

This chain links TRBV27 with TRBJ2-7; D is possibly TRBD1 (6 bases). The CDR3 is 14 amino acids. The germline V gene has CDR1 MNHEY and CDR2 SMNVEV (reference sequence). Deletions cut 3 bases from V and 6 bases from J, with 15 bases between. In DNA, the CDR3 is TGTGCCAGCAGTTTCCAGGGGATTTCGGGCGAGCAGTACTTC. Translated, it gives CASSFQGISGEQYF.

The chain is built from TRBV27 and TRBJ2-2; 8 bases map to TRBD2. The CDR3 is 15 amino acids. CDR1 is MNHEY and CDR2 is SMNVEV in the germline V gene (reference sequence). V lost 6 bases to trimming and J lost 5 bases; unmatched junction nucleotides: 8. The CDR3 nucleotides read TGTGCCAGCAGGACTGGGACTAGTGGGACCGGGGAGCTGTTTTTT. This translates into CASRTGTSGTGELFF.

The chain links TRBV19 to TRBJ1-5; D unresolved. Germline V gene data show CDR1 as LNHDA and CDR2 as SQIVND (reference sequence). This CDR3 is 16 amino acids long. Deletions cut 5 bases from V and 2 bases from J, with 16 bases between. The CDR3 sequence is CASSPLRPRGNQPQHF. CDR3 in DNA: TGTGCCAGTAGTCCGTTGAGGCCTCGAGGCAATCAGCCCCAGCATTTT.

The chain combines TRBV6-1 with TRBJ1-3; D ambiguous. The germline gives CDR1 MNHNS, CDR2 SASEGT. Deletions cut 7 bases from V and 3 bases from J, with 13 bases between. This CDR3 spans 14 amino acids. The CDR3 region has the DNA TGTGCCAGCACCAATACCGGTGGTGGAAACACCATATATTTT. Protein product: CASTNTGGGNTIYF.

The rearrangement joins TRBV2 to TRBJ1-2; TRBD1 aligns across 7 bases. J gave up 7 bases and V 8 bases, and 10 bases lay outside the gene matches. The CDR3 is made up of 13 amino acids. CDR1 is SNHLY and CDR2 is FYNNEI in the germline V gene. CDR3 amino acids: CASGGRGQGGYTF. DNA of the CDR3: TGTGCCAGCGGGGGTAGGGGGCAAGGTGGCTACACCTTC.

V usage is TRBV5-1 and J usage is TRBJ2-7; D possibly corresponds to TRBD1 (6 bases). The CDR3 has 17 residues. Germline loops: CDR1 SGHRS, CDR2 YFSETQ. The germline V and J ends were trimmed by 2 bases and 4 bases, with 22 bases remaining between them. For the CDR3, the DNA is TGCGCCAGCAGCTTAATAAAACAGGGTTTCGGAGGTTACGAGCAGTACTTC. Amino acid sequence: CASSLIKQGFGGYEQYF.

The genes are TRBV6-1 and TRBJ1-1; 7 nucleotides line up with TRBD1. The germline CDR1 and CDR2 sequences are MNHNS and SASEGT. This CDR3 comprises 14 residues. The J segment lost 4 bases and the V segment lost 7 bases, leaving 9 bases of the junction unmatched. DNA of the CDR3: TGTGCCAGCACCCGAAGACAGGGTACCACTGAAGCTTTCTTT. Its protein product is CASTRRQGTTEAFF.

This chain links TRBV28 with TRBJ1-2, with TRBD1 matching over 8 bases. Germline lookup yields CDR1 MDHEN and CDR2 SYDVKM. The CDR3 has 14 residues. The J segment lost 3 bases and the V segment lost 7 bases, leaving 7 bases of the junction unmatched. The CDR3 protein is CASTGGPPDYGYTF. CDR3 in DNA: TGTGCCAGCACAGGGGGCCCCCCGGACTATGGCTACACCTTC.

The gene calls are TRBV5-6 and TRBJ1-3; 7 bases are a match to TRBD1. J gave up 4 bases and V 1 base, and 11 bases lay outside the gene matches. Germline assignment: CDR1 SGHDT and CDR2 YYEEEE. The CDR3 is made up of 17 amino acids. CDR3 sequence: CASSLWDRGYIGNTIYF. CDR3 in DNA: TGTGCCAGCAGCTTGTGGGACAGAGGATACATCGGAAACACCATATATTTT.

V usage is TRBV29-1 and J usage is TRBJ1-1, with 7 bases fitting TRBD1. The CDR3 is 13 residues long. Unmatched junction bases numbered 6, after V lost 4 bases and J lost 4 bases. Germline loops: CDR1 SQVTM, CDR2 ANQGSEA. For the CDR3, the DNA is TGCAGCGTTGGCACAGGGGACACCACTGAAGCTTTCTTT. Amino acid sequence: CSVGTGDTTEAFF.

The CDR3 coding sequence is TGTGCCAGTAGTATTGCAGGACAGGGGGCGCCTACCTACGAGCAGTACTTC. This sequence encodes CASSIAGQGAPTYEQYF. This chain connects TRBV19 to TRBJ2-7; 11 bases are a match to TRBD1. Per germline, CDR1 LNHDA and CDR2 SQIVND (reference sequence). V shed 3 bases, J shed 2 bases, and the junction held 9 bases outside the gene matches. The CDR3 loop spans 17 amino acids.